The next 14 T cell receptor beta chains were all read from a single sample in a study of T cells in localized non-small cell lung cancer. Sequenced by immunoSEQ multiplex PCR; TCRdb stores in-frame clones only, minus some. The repertoire holds roughly 38,000 clones, with 80% to 90% as singletons. The input for sequencing was peripheral blood, taken before any cancer treatment. These receptors all stem from a woman between 40 and 69 years old with stage I lung adenocarcinoma.

J is TRBJ2-7 and V is TRBV27, with D possibly TRBD2 on 7 matching bases. There are 14 residues in the CDR3. The V gene lost 9 bases and the J gene lost 5 bases, with 20 bases spanning the gap. Germline V gene sequence: CDR1 MNHEY, CDR2 SMNVEV (reference sequence). This CDR3 is CASGGGLTNDEQYF. The CDR3 region has the DNA TGTGCCAGTGGGGGGGGGCTTACGAACGACGAGCAGTACTTC.

The CDR3 protein is CASTEPRDRECVYEQYF. The CDR3 DNA follows: TGTGCCAGCACTGAACCAAGGGACAGGGAGTGCGTCTACGAGCAGTACTTC. The V call is TRBV6-4, the J call TRBJ2-7; TRBD1 aligns across 9 bases. The trim removed 7 bases at V and 3 bases at J, leaving 16 bases unmatched. Germline loops: CDR1 MRHNA, CDR2 SNTAGT. The CDR3 is made up of 17 amino acids.

This clone turned up a few times. The chain couples TRBV28 to TRBJ2-7; D remains unclear. The CDR3 is 12 amino acids. CDR1 MDHEN and CDR2 SYDVKM come from the germline V gene. The germline V and J ends were trimmed by 1 base and 0 bases, with 1 base remaining between them. CDR3 region: CASSLYSYEQYF. The CDR3 DNA is TGTGCCAGCAGTTTATACTCCTACGAGCAGTACTTC.

The chain combines TRBV7-8 with TRBJ1-1; no definite D call. This CDR3 is built from 13 residues. The germline V and J ends were trimmed by 2 bases and 1 base, with 5 bases remaining between them. The germline V gene encodes CDR1 SGHVS and CDR2 FQNEAQ. This CDR3 reads CASSLFENTEAFF. Here the CDR3 DNA reads TGTGCCAGCAGCTTATTCGAGAACACTGAAGCTTTCTTT. Combining the CDR3 with reference TRBV7-8 and TRBJ1-1 gives the whole variable domain GAGVSQSPRYKVAKRGQDVALRCDPISGHVSLFWYQQALGQGPEFLTYFQNEAQLDKSGLPSDRFFAERPEGSVSTLKIQRTQQEDSAVYLCASSLFENTEAFFGQGTRLTVV.

The V and J genes are TRBV6-1 and TRBJ2-4; D not certain. Germline V gene lookup returns CDR1 MNHNS and CDR2 SASEGT. The CDR3 totals 13 residues. V lost 4 bases to trimming and J lost 6 bases, with 10 bases between them. Here the CDR3 DNA reads TGTGCCAGCAGTGGCTGGATGTTAAACATTCAGTACTTC. Protein product: CASSGWMLNIQYF.

The chain combines TRBV29-1 with TRBJ2-1; 9 nucleotides agree with TRBD2. V lost 5 bases and J lost 4; bases outside the gene matches: 6. The germline V gene has CDR1 SQVTM and CDR2 ANQGSEA. There are 14 residues in the CDR3. CDR3 sequence (DNA): TGCAGCGTTCTAGCGGGAAACTCTTACAATGAGCAGTTCTTC. Its protein product is CSVLAGNSYNEQFF.

The chain employs TRBV6-5 and TRBJ1-3; 8 nucleotides align to TRBD1. Germline V gene data show CDR1 as MNHEY and CDR2 as SVGAGI. Germline trimming cut 2 bases from V and 4 bases from J; bases unmatched to any gene: 4. CDR3 size: 15 residues. Here the CDR3 reads CASSYATGDGNTIYF. CDR3 coding DNA: TGTGCCAGCAGTTACGCGACAGGGGACGGAAACACCATATATTTT.

This chain joins TRBV5-1 and TRBJ1-1; D not resolved. The germline V gene encodes CDR1 SGHRS and CDR2 YFSETQ. The length of the CDR3 is 12 residues. Trimming took 0 bases from V and 4 from J, leaving 4 bases between them. CDR3: CASSLDGTEAFF. CDR3 coding DNA: TGCGCCAGCAGCTTGGATGGCACTGAAGCTTTCTTT.

The rearrangement links TRBV7-9 to TRBJ1-1, with D uncertain. The CDR3 totals 13 residues. In germline, CDR1 is SEHNR, CDR2 FQNEAQ (reference sequence). V was pared by 1 base and J by 7 bases, with 10 bases between. The CDR3 region is CASSLGGWVEAFF. CDR3 nucleotide sequence: TGTGCCAGCAGCTTAGGGGGATGGGTTGAAGCTTTCTTT.

This rearrangement joins TRBV27 to TRBJ2-3; 8 bases line up with TRBD2. Germline CDR1 and CDR2: MNHEY and SMNVEV (reference sequence). With 5 bases clipped from V and 2 bases from J, the junction kept 6 bases outside the gene matches. The CDR3 spans 15 residues. CDR3 bases: TGTGCCAGCAGTGTAATGGGACTAGTCACAGATACGCAGTATTTT. Residues: CASSVMGLVTDTQYF.

The chain uses TRBV5-4 and TRBJ2-7, with 9 bases matching TRBD1. Germline V CDR1 and CDR2: SGHNT, YYREEE (reference sequence). This CDR3 contains 16 residues. Germline trimming cut 3 bases from V and 4 bases from J; bases unmatched to any gene: 11. The CDR3 spells CASSSRGQGSEYEQYF. The CDR3 DNA reads as TGTGCCAGCAGCTCTAGGGGACAGGGTAGTGAGTACGAGCAGTACTTC.

This clone was recorded only once. The chain has TRBV9 and TRBJ2-5; D is unresolved. CDR1 is SGDLS and CDR2 is YYNGEE in the germline V gene. V lost 0 bases and J lost 4, with 10 bases in between. The CDR3 consists of 14 residues. The CDR3 DNA sequence: TGTGCCAGCAGCGTAGACAAGTGGGGAGAGACCCAGTACTTC. Translated, it gives CASSVDKWGETQYF.

The chain uses TRBV2 and TRBJ2-5, with D hard to call. CDR3 length equals 13 residues. Looked up from germline, CDR1 is SNHLY and CDR2 is FYNNEI. V lost 3 bases and J 2 bases, leaving 7 bases between the germline ends. CDR3: CASSESTQETQYF. The CDR3 nucleotides read TGTGCCAGCAGTGAGTCTACTCAAGAGACCCAGTACTTC.

V gene TRBV29-1 combines with J gene TRBJ2-2; 7 bases fit TRBD1. The germline gives CDR1 SQVTM, CDR2 ANQGSEA. The CDR3 contains 14 residues. Losses at the gene ends were 7 bases for V and 1 base for J; bases not matched to a gene: 6. In DNA form, the CDR3 reads TGCAGCGCAATGGACAGGAGGAACACCGGGGAGCTGTTTTTT. Its protein is CSAMDRRNTGELFF.